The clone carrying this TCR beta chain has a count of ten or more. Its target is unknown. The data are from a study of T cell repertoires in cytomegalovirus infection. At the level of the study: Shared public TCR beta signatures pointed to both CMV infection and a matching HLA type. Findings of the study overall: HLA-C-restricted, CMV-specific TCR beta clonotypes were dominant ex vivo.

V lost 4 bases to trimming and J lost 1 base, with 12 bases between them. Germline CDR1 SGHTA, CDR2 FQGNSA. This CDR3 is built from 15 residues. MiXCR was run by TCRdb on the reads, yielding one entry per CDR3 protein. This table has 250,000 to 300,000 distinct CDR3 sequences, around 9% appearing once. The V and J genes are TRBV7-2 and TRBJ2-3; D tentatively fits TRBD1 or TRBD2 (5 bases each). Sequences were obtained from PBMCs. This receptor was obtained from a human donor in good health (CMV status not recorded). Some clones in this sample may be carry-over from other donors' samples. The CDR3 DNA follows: TGTGCCAGCAGCTCCGGGACCCCCCGCACAGATACGCAGTATTTT. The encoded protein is CASSSGTPRTDTQYF.